This T cell receptor (beta chain) came from a study of blood T cell repertoires in COVID-19. Study overall: Sources were T cells, B-cell-depleted T cells, or PBMCs; the material itself was cDNA or gDNA.

This clone came up a few times. Per the authors' pipeline: Amplifying reference gene primers gave estimates of nucleated cell counts. The data were produced by immunoSEQ multiplex PCR, yet TCRdb's version contains in-frame clones alone and is incomplete. V, J and clone size derive from that table, while D and trimming were established from the DNA sequence. In the table there are approximately 260,000 clones, approximately 82% of which are singletons. The V segment lost 1 base and the J segment 5 bases; nucleotides outside the gene matches: 7. This CDR3 has 15 amino acids. Per the germline V gene, CDR1 is LGHDT and CDR2 is YNNKEL (reference sequence).

Sequencing used peripheral blood. This receptor was identified in a man aged 55-75 years who had recovered from COVID-19. J is TRBJ1-2 and V is TRBV3-1 (or the pseudogene TRBV3-2); the match to TRBD1 covers 7 bases. The CDR3 DNA follows: TGTGCCAGCAGCCAAGGTTTCGCAGGGGGATATGGCTACACCTTC. Encoded protein: CASSQGFAGGYGYTF.